These 23 T cell receptor beta chains came from one sample sequenced in a study of cytomegalovirus exposure and HLA in healthy donors. Sequenced by immunoSEQ multiplex PCR; TCRdb stores in-frame clones only, minus some. This sample yields 100,000 to 120,000 clones, of which about 88% are seen a single time; roughly 4% belongs to the top ten. Input material: PBMCs. The receptor source for this set is a woman between 18 and 30 years old in good health and CMV-seropositive.

V gene TRBV15 combines with J gene TRBJ2-7; tentative D call: TRBD2 (7 bases). Germline V gene data show CDR1 as LNHNV and CDR2 as YYDKDF (reference sequence). V dropped 0 bases and J dropped 7 bases, with 13 bases sitting between them. The CDR3 runs to 14 residues. CDR3 coding DNA: TGTGCCACCAGCAGAGAACGGGGGGCAGGGGAGCAGTACTTC. Its protein product is CATSRERGAGEQYF.

For the CDR3, the DNA is TGTGCCAGCAGCCAAACAGGCCGTAGCGGGATAGGCCAGCAGTTCTTC. As protein: CASSQTGRSGIGQQFF. This chain connects TRBV4-2 to TRBJ2-1; 8 positions match TRBD2. J was trimmed by 11 bases and V by 2 bases; bases with no gene match: 14. The germline V gene encodes CDR1 LGHNA and CDR2 YNFKEQ. CDR3 length: 16 residues.

This sequence joins TRBV2 and TRBJ2-1, with 8 bases fitting TRBD1. The CDR3 length is 15 residues. With V trimmed by 1 base and J by 5 bases, 4 bases remained unmatched. Looked up from germline, CDR1 is SNHLY and CDR2 is FYNNEI. CDR3 coding DNA: TGTGCCAGCAGTGAAGGGCGGACAGGGCACAATGAGCAGTTCTTC. It is translated as CASSEGRTGHNEQFF.

The V and J genes are TRBV5-4 and TRBJ2-5; perhaps TRBD1 as D (6 bases). The V gene lost 3 bases and the J gene lost 2 bases, with 17 bases spanning the gap. Looked up from germline, CDR1 is SGHNT and CDR2 is YYREEE (reference sequence). The CDR3 sequence is 16 residues long. The CDR3 coding sequence is TGTGCCAGCAGCTGGAGTCTGGGGGCGCGGCAAGAGACCCAGTACTTC. It is translated as CASSWSLGARQETQYF.

This sequence joins TRBV2 and TRBJ2-7, with a possible D match to TRBD1 (6 bases). The germline gives CDR1 SNHLY, CDR2 FYNNEI. The V and J ends lost 6 bases and 6 bases respectively, with 12 bases between them. The CDR3 has 12 amino acids. The CDR3 coding sequence is TGTGCCAGCAGCCCAACAGGGACCGAGCAGTACTTC. It yields the protein CASSPTGTEQYF. The full variable domain, rest sourced from reference TRBV2 and TRBJ2-7, is EPEVTQTPSHQVTQMGQEVILRCVPISNHLYFYWYRQILGQKVEFLVSFYNNEISEKSEIFDDQFSVERPDGSNFTLKIRSTKLEDSAMYFCASSPTGTEQYFGPGTRLTVT.

CDR3 loop: CASSTIHETALYGYTF. The CDR3 DNA follows: TGTGCCAGTAGTACCATACACGAGACAGCCCTCTATGGCTACACCTTC. The chain has TRBV19 and TRBJ1-2; perhaps TRBD1 as D (5 bases). V was cut by 4 bases and J by 4 bases, with 19 bases left in between. The length of the CDR3 is 16 residues. Looked up from germline, CDR1 is LNHDA and CDR2 is SQIVND (reference sequence).

The chain employs TRBV6-5 and TRBJ1-1, with D maybe TRBD1 (6 bases). Germline CDR1 MNHEY, CDR2 SVGAGI. This CDR3 has 14 amino acids. Trimming cost V 6 bases and J 4 bases, with 15 bases left between them. CDR3 DNA: TGTGCCAGCAGCCCACGGACAGAGTTCACTGAAGCTTTCTTT. Protein sequence: CASSPRTEFTEAFF.

This rearrangement joins TRBV29-1 to TRBJ2-7; no clear D gene. The CDR3 length is 11 residues. Germline V gene data show CDR1 as SQVTM and CDR2 as ANQGSEA. The V end was cut by 1 base, the J end by 3 bases, with 4 bases between. Here the CDR3 DNA reads TGCAGCGTTGAAGCCAACTACGAGCAGTACTTC. Translated, it gives CSVEANYEQYF.

The chain recombines TRBV5-1 with TRBJ1-5; D is uncertain. In germline, CDR1 is SGHRS, CDR2 YFSETQ. Trimming left V 0 bases short and J 0 bases short, with 7 bases between. The CDR3 extends over 15 amino acids. The CDR3, as DNA: TGCGCCAGCAGCTTGGGACAAGATAGCAATCAGCCCCAGCATTTT. Protein sequence: CASSLGQDSNQPQHF.

This chain joins TRBV27 and TRBJ1-1, with D possibly being TRBD1 (6 bases). The CDR3 is 16 residues long. CDR1 and CDR2 (germline): MNHEY, SMNVEV (reference sequence). V was clipped by 5 bases and J by 1 base, with 17 bases between them. Here the CDR3 reads CASSPRGGQSNTEAFF. The CDR3 region has the DNA TGTGCCAGCAGTCCGCGGGGGGGGCAGTCGAACACTGAAGCTTTCTTT.

This chain uses TRBV6-6 with TRBJ1-6; no clear D. The V end was cut by 4 bases, the J end by 7 bases, with 11 bases between. Germline V gene sequence: CDR1 MNHNY, CDR2 SVGAGI (reference sequence). This CDR3 is built from 14 residues. The CDR3 DNA is TGTGCCAGCAGTTTTGACACCGTAAATTCACCCCTCCACTTT. Amino acids: CASSFDTVNSPLHF.

V usage is TRBV6-5 and J usage is TRBJ1-4, with D possibly being TRBD1 (5 bases). From germline, CDR1 is MNHEY and CDR2 SVGAGI. The V end was cut by 6 bases, the J end by 0 bases, with 11 bases between. There are 15 residues in the CDR3. DNA of the CDR3: TGTGCCAGCAGCGCCCAGGGTGCAACTAATGAAAAACTGTTTTTT. Protein sequence: CASSAQGATNEKLFF.

The rearrangement uses TRBV10-1 and TRBJ2-7; D gene ambiguous. CDR1 and CDR2 (germline): WNHNN, SYGVQD (reference sequence). The CDR3 runs 16 residues. Trimming shortened V by 0 bases and J by 4 bases, and 16 bases separated the two germline ends. The CDR3 coding sequence is TGCGCCAGCAGTGAGTCGATTTTGCCTAGTGAGTACGAGCAGTACTTC. Its protein is CASSESILPSEYEQYF.

This clone occurred once. This chain links TRBV4-1 with TRBJ2-2; no clear D gene. V was clipped by 10 bases and J by 6 bases, with 12 bases between them. This CDR3 comprises 12 residues. The germline CDR1 and CDR2 sequences are MGHRA and YSYEKL. CDR3 DNA sequence: TGCGCCACCTATGGCAGCGCCGGGGAGCTGTTTTTT. Its translation is CATYGSAGELFF.

The chain is built from TRBV2 and TRBJ2-7; 8 positions match TRBD2. The V gene's germline CDR1 is SNHLY and CDR2 FYNNEI. The CDR3 totals 15 residues. The CDR3 DNA follows: TGTGCTGGGAAGAGGAGCGGGAGTATCGCCTACGAGCAGTACTTC. Protein product: CAGKRSGSIAYEQYF.

V gene TRBV27 combines with J gene TRBJ2-4; D might be TRBD2 (6 bases). With 4 bases removed from V and 8 bases from J, the gap between germline ends came to 12 bases. Looked up from germline, CDR1 is MNHEY and CDR2 is SMNVEV (reference sequence). The CDR3 is 13 amino acids. CDR3 in amino acids: CASSWRVKDIQYF. The CDR3 nucleotides are TGTGCCAGCAGTTGGAGGGTCAAGGACATTCAGTACTTC.

The rearrangement links TRBV7-8 to TRBJ1-4; 8 nucleotides line up with TRBD1. The CDR3 extends over 13 amino acids. From germline, CDR1 is SGHVS and CDR2 FQNEAQ. V shed 7 bases, J shed 8 bases, and the junction held 6 bases outside the gene matches. In nucleotides, the CDR3 is TGTGCCAGCATGGGGACAGGAGGAGAAAAACTGTTTTTT. Amino acids: CASMGTGGEKLFF. Variable domain in full (rest from reference TRBV7-8 and TRBJ1-4): GAGVSQSPRYKVAKRGQDVALRCDPISGHVSLFWYQQALGQGPEFLTYFQNEAQLDKSGLPSDRFFAERPEGSVSTLKIQRTQQEDSAVYLCASMGTGGEKLFFGSGTQLSVL.

This chain uses TRBV23-1 with TRBJ2-7; D remains unclear. TRBV23-1 is known as an ORF, though its function is uncertain. Deletions cut 3 bases from V and 5 bases from J, with 14 bases between. This CDR3 is built from 14 residues. CDR3 residues: CASSQLAVRNEQYF. The CDR3 DNA reads TGCGCCAGCAGTCAGTTGGCGGTGAGAAACGAGCAGTACTTC.

CDR3 DNA: TGTGCCAGCAGCTTATCCGGGTCGGACACTGAAGCTTTCTTT. It translates to CASSLSGSDTEAFF. This chain connects TRBV7-3 to TRBJ1-1; D ambiguous. With 2 bases removed from V and 3 bases from J, the gap between germline ends came to 10 bases. This CDR3 region has 14 residues. CDR1 and CDR2 from the germline V gene are SGHTA and FQGTGA.

The DNA of the CDR3 is TGTGCCACCAGCGTTTTCGCAGGGGGCTTGAGGGGTGAAGCTTTCTTT. Its translation is CATSVFAGGLRGEAFF. This chain uses TRBV15 with TRBJ1-1; 8 bases are a match to TRBD1. In germline, CDR1 is LNHNV, CDR2 YYDKDF (reference sequence). This CDR3 is built from 16 residues. The V gene end was trimmed by 5 bases and the J gene end by 7 bases; junction bases not matched to a gene: 15.

The chain joins TRBV5-1 to TRBJ1-1; D gene ambiguous. Trimming removed 0 bases at V and 5 bases at J, with 14 bases between. Germline lookup yields CDR1 SGHRS and CDR2 YFSETQ. The CDR3 is 15 amino acids. CDR3 DNA sequence: TGCGCCAGCAGCTTGGCCGGGGTATCGGAAACTGAAGCTTTCTTT. Translation gives CASSLAGVSETEAFF.

The rearrangement uses TRBV6-5 and TRBJ2-5; 7 nucleotides line up with TRBD2. Per germline, CDR1 MNHEY and CDR2 SVGAGI. This CDR3 comprises 14 residues. The V and J ends lost 5 bases and 3 bases, in that order; junction bases with no gene match: 6. CDR3 amino acids: CASSQSLAEETQYF. CDR3 coding DNA: TGTGCCAGCAGTCAGAGTCTAGCGGAAGAGACCCAGTACTTC.

V is TRBV10-3 and J is TRBJ1-1, with D possibly TRBD1 on 5 matching bases. Germline CDR1 ENHRY, CDR2 SYGVKD. Trimming took 6 bases from V and 3 from J, leaving 8 bases between them. This CDR3 spans 12 amino acids. The CDR3 region is CAIRTEYTEAFF. The DNA for the CDR3 is TGTGCCATCAGGACAGAGTACACTGAAGCTTTCTTT.